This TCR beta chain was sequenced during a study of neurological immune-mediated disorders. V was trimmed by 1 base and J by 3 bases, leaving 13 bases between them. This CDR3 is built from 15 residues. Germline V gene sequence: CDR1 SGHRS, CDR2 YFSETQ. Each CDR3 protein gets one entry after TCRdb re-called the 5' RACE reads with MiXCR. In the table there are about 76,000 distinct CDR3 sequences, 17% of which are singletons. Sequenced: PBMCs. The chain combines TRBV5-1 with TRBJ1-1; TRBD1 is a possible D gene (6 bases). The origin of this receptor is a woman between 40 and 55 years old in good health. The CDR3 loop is CASSLMAGADTEAFF. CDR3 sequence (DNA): TGCGCCAGCAGCTTGATGGCGGGGGCTGACACTGAAGCTTTCTTT.